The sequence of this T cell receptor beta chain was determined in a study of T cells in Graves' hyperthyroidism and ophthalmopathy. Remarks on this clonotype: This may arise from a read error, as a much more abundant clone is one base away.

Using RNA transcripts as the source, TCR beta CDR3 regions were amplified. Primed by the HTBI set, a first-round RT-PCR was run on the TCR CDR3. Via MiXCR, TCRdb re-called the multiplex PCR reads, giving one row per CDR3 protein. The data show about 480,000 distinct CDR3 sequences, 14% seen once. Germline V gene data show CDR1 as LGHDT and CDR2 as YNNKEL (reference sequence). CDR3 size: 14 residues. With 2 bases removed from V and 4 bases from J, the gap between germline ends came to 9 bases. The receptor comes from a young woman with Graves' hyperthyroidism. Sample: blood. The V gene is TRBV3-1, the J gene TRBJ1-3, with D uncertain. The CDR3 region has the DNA TGTGCCAGCAGCCAAACGGAATCAGGAAACACCATATATTTT. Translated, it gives CASSQTESGNTIYF.